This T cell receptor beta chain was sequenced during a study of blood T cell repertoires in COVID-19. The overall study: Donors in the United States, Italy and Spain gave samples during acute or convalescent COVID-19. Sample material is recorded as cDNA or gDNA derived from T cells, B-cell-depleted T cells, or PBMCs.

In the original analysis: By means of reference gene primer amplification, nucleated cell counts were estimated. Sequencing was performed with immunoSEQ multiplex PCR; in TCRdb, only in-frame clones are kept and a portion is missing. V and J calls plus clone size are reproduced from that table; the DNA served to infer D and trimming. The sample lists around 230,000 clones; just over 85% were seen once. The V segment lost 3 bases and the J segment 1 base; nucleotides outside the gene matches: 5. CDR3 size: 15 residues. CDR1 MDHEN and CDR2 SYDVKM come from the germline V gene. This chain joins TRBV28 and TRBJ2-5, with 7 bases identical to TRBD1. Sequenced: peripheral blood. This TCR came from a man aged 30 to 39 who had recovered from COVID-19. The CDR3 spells CASSFKGAFQETQYF. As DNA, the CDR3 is TGTGCCAGCAGTTTCAAGGGGGCCTTCCAAGAGACCCAGTACTTC.